This record covers a single T cell receptor (beta chain). This sample stems from a study of blood T cell repertoires in COVID-19. CDR3 size: 14 residues. CDR1 and CDR2 from the germline V gene are SSHAT and FNYEAQ (reference sequence). V dropped 1 base and J dropped 6 bases, with 11 bases sitting between them. Produced via immunoSEQ multiplex PCR; TCRdb's table is partial and in-frame only. The sample lists 110,000 or so clones; about 88% were seen once. The receptor comes from a woman aged 70-85 years who had recovered from COVID-19. Sequenced sample: peripheral blood. The rearrangement joins TRBV7-7 to TRBJ2-3; tentative D call: TRBD1 (6 bases). CDR3 residues: CASSLVGAGDTQYF. The CDR3 DNA reads TGTGCCAGCAGCTTAGTGGGGGCTGGCGATACGCAGTATTTT. Full variable domain (remainder filled in from reference TRBV7-7 and TRBJ2-3): GAGVSQSPRYKVTKRGQDVTLRCDPISSHATLYWYQQALGQGPEFLTYFNYEAQPDKSGLPSDRFSAERPEGSISTLTIQRTEQRDSAMYRCASSLVGAGDTQYFGPGTRLTVL.